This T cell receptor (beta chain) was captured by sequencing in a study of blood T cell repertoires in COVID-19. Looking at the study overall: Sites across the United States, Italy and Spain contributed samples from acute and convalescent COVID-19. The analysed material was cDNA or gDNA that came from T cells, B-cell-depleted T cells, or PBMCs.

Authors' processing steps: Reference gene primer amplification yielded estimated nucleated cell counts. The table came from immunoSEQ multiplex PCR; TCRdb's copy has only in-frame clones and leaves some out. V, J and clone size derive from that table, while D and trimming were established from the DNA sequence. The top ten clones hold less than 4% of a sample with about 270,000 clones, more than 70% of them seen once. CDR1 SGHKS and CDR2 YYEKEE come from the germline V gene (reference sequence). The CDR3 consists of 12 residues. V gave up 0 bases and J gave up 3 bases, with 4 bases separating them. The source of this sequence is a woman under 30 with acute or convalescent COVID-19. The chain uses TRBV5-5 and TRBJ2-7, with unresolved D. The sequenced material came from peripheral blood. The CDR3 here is CASSLDNYEQYF. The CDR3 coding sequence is TGTGCCAGCAGCTTGGACAACTACGAGCAGTACTTC. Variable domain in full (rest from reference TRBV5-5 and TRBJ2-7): DAGVTQSPTHLIKTRGQQVTLRCSPISGHKSVSWYQQVLGQGPQFIFQYYEKEERGRGNFPDRFSARQFPNYSSELNVNALLLGDSALYLCASSLDNYEQYFGPGTRLTVT.